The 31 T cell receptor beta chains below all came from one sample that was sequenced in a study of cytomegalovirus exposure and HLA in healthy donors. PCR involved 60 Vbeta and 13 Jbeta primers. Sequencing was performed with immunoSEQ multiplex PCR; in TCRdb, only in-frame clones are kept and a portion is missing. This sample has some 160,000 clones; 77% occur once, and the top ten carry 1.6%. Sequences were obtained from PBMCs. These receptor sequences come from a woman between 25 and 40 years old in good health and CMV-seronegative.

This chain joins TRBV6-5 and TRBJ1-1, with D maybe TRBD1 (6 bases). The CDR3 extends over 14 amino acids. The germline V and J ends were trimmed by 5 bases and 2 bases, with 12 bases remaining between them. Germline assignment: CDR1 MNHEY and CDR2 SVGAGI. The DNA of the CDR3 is TGTGCCAGCAGTACCGGGACATTTAACACTGAAGCTTTCTTT. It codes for CASSTGTFNTEAFF.

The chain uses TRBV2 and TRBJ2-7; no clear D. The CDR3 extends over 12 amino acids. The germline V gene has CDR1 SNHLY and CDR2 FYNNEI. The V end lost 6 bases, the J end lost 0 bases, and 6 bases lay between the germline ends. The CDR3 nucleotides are TGTGCCAGCAGACAAAGCTCCTACGAGCAGTACTTC. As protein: CASRQSSYEQYF.

CDR3 protein: CASSSNQGVSYEQYF. The CDR3 coding sequence is TGTGCCAGCAGCTCGAACCAGGGGGTGAGTTACGAGCAGTACTTC. The V call is TRBV5-6, the J call TRBJ2-7, with TRBD1 matching over 7 bases. The germline CDR1 and CDR2 sequences are SGHDT and YYEEEE. After removal of 3 bases from V and 4 bases from J, the junction contained 10 bases not matched to a gene. This CDR3 has 15 residues.

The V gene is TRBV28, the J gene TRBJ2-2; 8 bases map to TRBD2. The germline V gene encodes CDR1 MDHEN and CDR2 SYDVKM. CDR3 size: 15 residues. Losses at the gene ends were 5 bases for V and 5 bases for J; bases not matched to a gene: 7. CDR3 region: CASSRGGTETGELFF. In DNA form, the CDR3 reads TGTGCCAGCAGTCGGGGGGGGACGGAAACCGGGGAGCTGTTTTTT. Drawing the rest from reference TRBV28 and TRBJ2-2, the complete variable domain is DVKVTQSSRYLVKRTGEKVFLECVQDMDHENMFWYRQDPGLGLRLIYFSYDVKMKEKGDIPEGYSVSREKKERFSLILESASTNQTSMYLCASSRGGTETGELFFGEGSRLTVL.

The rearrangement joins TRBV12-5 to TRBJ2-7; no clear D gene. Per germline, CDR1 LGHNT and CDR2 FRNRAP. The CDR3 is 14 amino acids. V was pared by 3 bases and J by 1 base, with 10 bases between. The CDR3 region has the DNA TGTGCTAGTGGTTTTGGGTCAGCGTCCTACGAGCAGTACTTC. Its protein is CASGFGSASYEQYF.

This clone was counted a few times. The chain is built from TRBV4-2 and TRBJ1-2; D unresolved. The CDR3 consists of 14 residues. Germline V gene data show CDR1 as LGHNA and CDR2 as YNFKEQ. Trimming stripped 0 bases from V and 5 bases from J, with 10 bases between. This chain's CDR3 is CASSQDLAYYGYTF. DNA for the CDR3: TGTGCCAGCAGCCAAGATCTGGCTTATTATGGCTACACCTTC.

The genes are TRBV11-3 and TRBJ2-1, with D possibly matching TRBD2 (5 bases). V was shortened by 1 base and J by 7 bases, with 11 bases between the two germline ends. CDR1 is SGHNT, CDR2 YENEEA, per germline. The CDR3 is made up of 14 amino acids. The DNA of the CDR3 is TGTGCCAGCAGCTTAGGCATCGGCGGGAATGAGCAGTTCTTC. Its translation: CASSLGIGGNEQFF.

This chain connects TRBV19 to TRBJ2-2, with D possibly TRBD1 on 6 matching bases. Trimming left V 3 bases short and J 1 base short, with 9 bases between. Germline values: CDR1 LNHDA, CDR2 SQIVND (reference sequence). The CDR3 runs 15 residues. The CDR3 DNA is TGTGCCAGTAGTATCTTACAGGGGAACACCGGGGAGCTGTTTTTT. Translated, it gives CASSILQGNTGELFF.

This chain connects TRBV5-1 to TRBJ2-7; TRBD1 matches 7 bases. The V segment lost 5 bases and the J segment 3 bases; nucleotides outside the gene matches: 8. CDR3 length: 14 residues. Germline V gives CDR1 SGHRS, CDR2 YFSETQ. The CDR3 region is CASSPGQASYEQYF. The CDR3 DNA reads TGCGCCAGCAGTCCCGGACAGGCAAGCTACGAGCAGTACTTC.

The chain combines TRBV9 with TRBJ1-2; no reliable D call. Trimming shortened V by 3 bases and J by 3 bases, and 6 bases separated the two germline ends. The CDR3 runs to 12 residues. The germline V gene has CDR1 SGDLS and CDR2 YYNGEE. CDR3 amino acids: CASSARDYGYTF. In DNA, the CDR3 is TGTGCCAGCAGCGCTCGGGACTATGGCTACACCTTC.

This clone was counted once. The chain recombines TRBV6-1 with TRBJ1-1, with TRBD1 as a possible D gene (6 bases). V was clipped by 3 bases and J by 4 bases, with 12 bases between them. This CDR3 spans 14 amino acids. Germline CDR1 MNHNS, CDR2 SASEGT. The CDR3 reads CASSDRGPRTEAFF. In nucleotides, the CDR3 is TGTGCCAGCAGTGACAGGGGCCCCCGCACTGAAGCTTTCTTT.

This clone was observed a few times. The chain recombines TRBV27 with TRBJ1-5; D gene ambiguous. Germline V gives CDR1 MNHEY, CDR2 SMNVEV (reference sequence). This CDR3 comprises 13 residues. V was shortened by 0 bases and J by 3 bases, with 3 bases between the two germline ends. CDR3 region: CASSLSYNQPQHF. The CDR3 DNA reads TGTGCCAGCAGTTTATCCTACAATCAGCCCCAGCATTTT.

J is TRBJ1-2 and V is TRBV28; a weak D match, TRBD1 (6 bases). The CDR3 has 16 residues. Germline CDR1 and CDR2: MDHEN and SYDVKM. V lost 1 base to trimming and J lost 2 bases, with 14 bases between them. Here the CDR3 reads CASSLSGGAVNYGYTF. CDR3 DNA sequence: TGTGCCAGCAGTTTATCTGGGGGGGCAGTCAACTATGGCTACACCTTC.

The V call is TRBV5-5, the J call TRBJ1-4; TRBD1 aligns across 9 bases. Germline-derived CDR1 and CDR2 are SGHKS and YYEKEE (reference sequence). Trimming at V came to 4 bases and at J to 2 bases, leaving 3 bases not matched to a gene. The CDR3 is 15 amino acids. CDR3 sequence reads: CASSDTGGTNEKLFF. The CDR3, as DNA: TGTGCCAGCAGCGACACAGGGGGCACTAATGAAAAACTGTTTTTT.

The CDR3 is CASSPPGHNYGYTF. CDR3 DNA sequence: TGTGCCAGCAGCCCCCCGGGACACAACTATGGCTACACCTTC. The chain employs TRBV28 and TRBJ1-2; the D gene is possibly TRBD1 (6 bases). V was cut by 6 bases and J by 2 bases, with 13 bases left in between. Germline V gene data show CDR1 as MDHEN and CDR2 as SYDVKM. CDR3 length: 14 amino acids.

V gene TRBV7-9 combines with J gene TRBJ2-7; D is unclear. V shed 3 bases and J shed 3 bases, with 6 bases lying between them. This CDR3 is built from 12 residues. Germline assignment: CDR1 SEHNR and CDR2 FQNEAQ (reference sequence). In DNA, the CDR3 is TGTGCCAGCAGCTTGGGCGTCTACGAGCAGTACTTC. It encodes CASSLGVYEQYF.

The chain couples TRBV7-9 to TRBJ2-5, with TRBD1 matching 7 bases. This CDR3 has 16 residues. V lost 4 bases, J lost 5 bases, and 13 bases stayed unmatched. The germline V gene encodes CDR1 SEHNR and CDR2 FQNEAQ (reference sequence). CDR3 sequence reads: CASSSMFPGGTETQYF. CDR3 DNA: TGTGCCAGCAGCTCCATGTTTCCAGGGGGTACGGAGACCCAGTACTTC. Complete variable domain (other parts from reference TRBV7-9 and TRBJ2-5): DTGVSQNPRHKITKRGQNVTFRCDPISEHNRLYWYRQTLGQGPEFLTYFQNEAQLEKSRLLSDRFSAERPKGSFSTLEIQRTEQGDSAMYLCASSSMFPGGTETQYFGPGTRLLVL.

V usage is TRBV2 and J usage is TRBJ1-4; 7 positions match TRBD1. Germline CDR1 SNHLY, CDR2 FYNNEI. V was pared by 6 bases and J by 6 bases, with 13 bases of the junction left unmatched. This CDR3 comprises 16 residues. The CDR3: CASSTGTAIRDEKLFF. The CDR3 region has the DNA TGTGCCAGCAGCACAGGGACAGCGATACGTGATGAAAAACTGTTTTTT.

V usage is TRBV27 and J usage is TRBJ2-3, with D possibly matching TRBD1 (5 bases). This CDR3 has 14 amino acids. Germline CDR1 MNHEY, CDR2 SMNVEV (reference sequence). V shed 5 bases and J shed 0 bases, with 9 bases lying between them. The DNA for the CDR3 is TGTGCCAGCAGTCCGGACATGAGCACAGATACGCAGTATTTT. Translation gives CASSPDMSTDTQYF.

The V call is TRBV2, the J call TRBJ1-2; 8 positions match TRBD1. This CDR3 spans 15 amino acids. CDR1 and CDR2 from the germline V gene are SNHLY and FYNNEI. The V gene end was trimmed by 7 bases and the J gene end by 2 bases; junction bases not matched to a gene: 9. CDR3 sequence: CASKVETGVNYGYTF. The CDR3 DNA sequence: TGTGCCAGCAAGGTGGAGACAGGGGTAAACTATGGCTACACCTTC.

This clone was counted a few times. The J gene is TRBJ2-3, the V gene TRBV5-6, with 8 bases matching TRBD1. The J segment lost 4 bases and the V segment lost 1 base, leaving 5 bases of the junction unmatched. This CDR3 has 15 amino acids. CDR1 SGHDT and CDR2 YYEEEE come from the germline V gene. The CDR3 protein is CASSLRTGFSDTQYF. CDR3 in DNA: TGTGCCAGCAGCTTGAGGACAGGGTTTTCAGATACGCAGTATTTT.

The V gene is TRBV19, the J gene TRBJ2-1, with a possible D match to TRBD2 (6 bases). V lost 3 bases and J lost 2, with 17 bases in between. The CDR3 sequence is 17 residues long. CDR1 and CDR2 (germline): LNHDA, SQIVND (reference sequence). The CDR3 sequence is CASSIVGGTMPYNEQFF. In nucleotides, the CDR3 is TGTGCCAGTAGTATCGTAGGAGGGACCATGCCCTACAATGAGCAGTTCTTC.

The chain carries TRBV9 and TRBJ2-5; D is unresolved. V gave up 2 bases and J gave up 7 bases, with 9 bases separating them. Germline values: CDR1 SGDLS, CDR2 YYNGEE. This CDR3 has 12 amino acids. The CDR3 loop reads CASSVGAGTQYF. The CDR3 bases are TGTGCCAGCAGCGTCGGAGCCGGGACCCAGTACTTC.

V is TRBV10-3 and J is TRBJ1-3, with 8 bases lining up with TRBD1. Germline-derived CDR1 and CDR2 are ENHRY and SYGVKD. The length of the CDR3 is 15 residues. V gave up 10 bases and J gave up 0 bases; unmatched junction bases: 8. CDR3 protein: CATRNRGSSGNTIYF. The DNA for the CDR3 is TGTGCCACCCGAAACAGGGGGTCCTCTGGAAACACCATATATTTT.

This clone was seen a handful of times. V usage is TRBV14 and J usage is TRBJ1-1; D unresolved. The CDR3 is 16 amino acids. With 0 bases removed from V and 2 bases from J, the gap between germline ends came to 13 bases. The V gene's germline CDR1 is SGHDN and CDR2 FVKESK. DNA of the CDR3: TGTGCCAGCAGCCAAGATTCTAGGCCAGTTAACACTGAAGCTTTCTTT. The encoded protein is CASSQDSRPVNTEAFF.

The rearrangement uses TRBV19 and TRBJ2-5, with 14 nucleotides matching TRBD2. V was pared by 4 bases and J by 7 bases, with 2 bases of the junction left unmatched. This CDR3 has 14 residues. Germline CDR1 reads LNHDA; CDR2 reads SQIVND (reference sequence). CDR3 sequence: CASSTGTSGGTQYF. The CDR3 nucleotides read TGTGCCAGTAGTACCGGGACTAGCGGGGGGACCCAGTACTTC. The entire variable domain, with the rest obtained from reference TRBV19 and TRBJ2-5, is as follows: DGGITQSPKYLFRKEGQNVTLSCEQNLNHDAMYWYRQDPGQGLRLIYYSQIVNDFQKGDIAEGYSVSREKKESFPLTVTSAQKNPTAFYLCASSTGTSGGTQYFGPGTRLLVL.

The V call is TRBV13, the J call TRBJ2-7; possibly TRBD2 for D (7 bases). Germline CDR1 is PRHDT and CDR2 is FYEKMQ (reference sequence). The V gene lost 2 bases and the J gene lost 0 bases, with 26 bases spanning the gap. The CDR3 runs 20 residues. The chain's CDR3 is CASSLYRLGGAGRSSYEQYF. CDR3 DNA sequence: TGTGCCAGCAGCTTATATCGTTTGGGGGGGGCCGGCAGGAGCTCCTACGAGCAGTACTTC.

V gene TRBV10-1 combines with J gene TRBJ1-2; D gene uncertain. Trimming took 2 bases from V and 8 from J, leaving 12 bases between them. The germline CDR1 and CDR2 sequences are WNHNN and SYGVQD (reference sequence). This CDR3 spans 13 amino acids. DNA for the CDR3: TGCGCCAGCAGTGAGACGCGGGTCCGGGGCTACACCTTC. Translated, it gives CASSETRVRGYTF.

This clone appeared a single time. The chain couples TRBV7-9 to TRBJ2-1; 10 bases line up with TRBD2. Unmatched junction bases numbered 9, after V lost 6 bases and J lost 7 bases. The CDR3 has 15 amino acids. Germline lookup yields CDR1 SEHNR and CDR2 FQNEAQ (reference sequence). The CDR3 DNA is TGTGCCAGCAGTCTAGCGGGAGTGAGGGGGAATGAGCAGTTCTTC. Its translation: CASSLAGVRGNEQFF. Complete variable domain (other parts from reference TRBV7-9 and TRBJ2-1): DTGVSQNPRHKITKRGQNVTFRCDPISEHNRLYWYRQTLGQGPEFLTYFQNEAQLEKSRLLSDRFSAERPKGSFSTLEIQRTEQGDSAMYLCASSLAGVRGNEQFFGPGTRLTVL.

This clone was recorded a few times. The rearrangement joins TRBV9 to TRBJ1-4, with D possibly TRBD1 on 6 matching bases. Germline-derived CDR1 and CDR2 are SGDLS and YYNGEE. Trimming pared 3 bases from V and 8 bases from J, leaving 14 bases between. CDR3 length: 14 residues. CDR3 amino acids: CASSGGPGIEKLFF. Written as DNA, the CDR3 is TGTGCCAGCAGCGGGGGGCCAGGGATAGAAAAACTGTTTTTT.

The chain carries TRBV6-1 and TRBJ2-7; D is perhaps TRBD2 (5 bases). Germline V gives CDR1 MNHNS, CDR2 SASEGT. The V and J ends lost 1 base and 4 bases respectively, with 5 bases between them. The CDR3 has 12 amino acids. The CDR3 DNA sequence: TGTGCCAGCAGTGAAGGAGGGTACGAGCAGTACTTC. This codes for CASSEGGYEQYF.